Given below is one T cell receptor beta chain in context. Its antigen is not identified. CDR3 length equals 19 residues. The germline CDR1 and CDR2 sequences are SGHAT and FQNNGV. The ends were cut back, 0 bases at V and 0 bases at J, with 18 bases in the middle. The data were taken from a study of cytomegalovirus exposure and HLA in healthy donors. Findings and caveats of the study: Among TCR sequences, most were rare, though some public TCRs appeared in many donors.

The primer mix had 60 Vbeta and 13 Jbeta primers. Sequencing was performed with immunoSEQ multiplex PCR; in TCRdb, only in-frame clones are kept and a portion is missing. The data contain 110,000 to 150,000 clones, about 80% of them singletons. The sample was PBMCs. The source is a woman in her thirties or forties in good health and CMV-seronegative. This chain joins TRBV11-2 and TRBJ1-5; D is uncertain. The CDR3 region is CASSLEPPFRIDSNQPQHF. The CDR3 DNA sequence: TGTGCCAGCAGCTTAGAACCCCCCTTCAGGATTGATAGCAATCAGCCCCAGCATTTT.